This T cell receptor beta chain was captured in a study of blood T cell repertoires in COVID-19 (dated by TCRdb to 2018 to 2021). Background for the entire study: The collaborator samples originated in the United States, Italy and Spain and spanned the acute and convalescent phases of COVID-19. Where available, HLA class I and class II types were obtained from metadata supplied by the sample provider rather than from assay-based typing. The repertoires were released in a freely available public database meant as a resource for research on the immune response to SARS-CoV-2. Samples came from the ongoing ImmuneRACE study (first 160 participants) plus 1,254 subjects from 6 global collaborators. The prospective study material was composed of cDNA or gDNA derived from T cells, B-cell-depleted T cells, or PBMCs. A de-identified subject ID, COVID-19 status, age in years and sex were almost always included in the sample metadata. Subjects who had been exposed to COVID-19, were actively infected with it, or had recovered from it provided the deeply sampled blood TCRbeta repertoires that made up the dataset.

TCRbeta CDR3 regions were amplified from genomic DNA by means of the immunoSEQ Assay, a bias-controlled multiplex PCR. The original methods were these. Nucleated cell counts per sample were estimated from amplification of reference gene primers within the assay. Sequence reads were collapsed and filtered to measure the absolute abundance of every unique TCRbeta CDR3 rearrangement. For each sample, productive Simpson clonality was calculated by taking the square root of Simpson's diversity index across productive rearrangements. TCRdb limited this immuneACCESS table to in-frame rearrangements with V and J called. A share of clones is missing; checked studies link under half to unresolved V genes, and the rest is unexplained. V and J calls and clone size are copied from that table; D and trimming were computed from the DNA. For this sample the table gives fewer than 50,000 clones, of which 81% were detected only once. The top ten clones comprise about 40% of the sample.

This clone was counted only a few times. Its binding antigen is unknown. Nothing much larger sits one base from this clone, and base qualities are not available. The collaborating institutions used their own protocols to collect whole blood in K2EDTA tubes. For TCRbeta analysis, collaborator samples were shipped as frozen whole blood, as isolated PBMCs, or as DNA extracted from either sample type. In the germline V gene, CDR1 corresponds to SGHRS and CDR2 to YFSETQ. Cut back by 3 bases and 5 bases, the V and J ends lie 14 bases apart. Spanning cysteine to phenylalanine, the CDR3 consists of 14 amino acids. Only the CDR3 DNA stays, 42 bases, in frame from base 1. Broad study findings and their caveats: Clinical and demographic metadata were provided uncurated, with the amount varying by source and participant.

The V gene is TRBV5-1 and the J gene is TRBJ1-2, with the D gene not confidently named. The source material was peripheral blood. This TCR was recovered from a man aged 35 to 55 with active or convalescent COVID-19. The nucleotide sequence reads as follows: TGCGCCAGCAGCTCCGGGAGGCGGGCGTATGGCTACACCTTC. Its protein product is CASSSGRRAYGYTF. Beyond the CDR3, the reference TRBV5-1 and TRBJ1-2 genes provide the residues; the full variable domain reads: KAGVTQTPRYLIKTRGQQVTLSCSPISGHRSVSWYQQTPGQGLQFLFEYFSETQRNKGNFPGRFSGRQFSNSRSEMNVSTLELGDSALYLCASSSGRRAYGYTFGSGTRLTVV.